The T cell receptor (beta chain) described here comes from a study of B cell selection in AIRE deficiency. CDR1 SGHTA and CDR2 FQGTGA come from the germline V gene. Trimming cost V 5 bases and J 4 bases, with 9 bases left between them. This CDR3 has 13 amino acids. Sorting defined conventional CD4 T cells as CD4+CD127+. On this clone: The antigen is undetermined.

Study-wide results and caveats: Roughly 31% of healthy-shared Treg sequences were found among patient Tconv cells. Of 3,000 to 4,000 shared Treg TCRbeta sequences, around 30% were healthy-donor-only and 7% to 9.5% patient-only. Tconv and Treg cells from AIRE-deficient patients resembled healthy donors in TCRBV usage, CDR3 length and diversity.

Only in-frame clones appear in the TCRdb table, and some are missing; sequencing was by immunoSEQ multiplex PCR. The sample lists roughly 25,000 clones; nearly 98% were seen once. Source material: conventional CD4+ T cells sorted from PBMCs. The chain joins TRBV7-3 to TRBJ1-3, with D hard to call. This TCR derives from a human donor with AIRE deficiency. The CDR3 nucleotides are TGTGCCAGCAGCCCCGCGGGGGGAAACACCATATATTTT. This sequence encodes CASSPAGGNTIYF.